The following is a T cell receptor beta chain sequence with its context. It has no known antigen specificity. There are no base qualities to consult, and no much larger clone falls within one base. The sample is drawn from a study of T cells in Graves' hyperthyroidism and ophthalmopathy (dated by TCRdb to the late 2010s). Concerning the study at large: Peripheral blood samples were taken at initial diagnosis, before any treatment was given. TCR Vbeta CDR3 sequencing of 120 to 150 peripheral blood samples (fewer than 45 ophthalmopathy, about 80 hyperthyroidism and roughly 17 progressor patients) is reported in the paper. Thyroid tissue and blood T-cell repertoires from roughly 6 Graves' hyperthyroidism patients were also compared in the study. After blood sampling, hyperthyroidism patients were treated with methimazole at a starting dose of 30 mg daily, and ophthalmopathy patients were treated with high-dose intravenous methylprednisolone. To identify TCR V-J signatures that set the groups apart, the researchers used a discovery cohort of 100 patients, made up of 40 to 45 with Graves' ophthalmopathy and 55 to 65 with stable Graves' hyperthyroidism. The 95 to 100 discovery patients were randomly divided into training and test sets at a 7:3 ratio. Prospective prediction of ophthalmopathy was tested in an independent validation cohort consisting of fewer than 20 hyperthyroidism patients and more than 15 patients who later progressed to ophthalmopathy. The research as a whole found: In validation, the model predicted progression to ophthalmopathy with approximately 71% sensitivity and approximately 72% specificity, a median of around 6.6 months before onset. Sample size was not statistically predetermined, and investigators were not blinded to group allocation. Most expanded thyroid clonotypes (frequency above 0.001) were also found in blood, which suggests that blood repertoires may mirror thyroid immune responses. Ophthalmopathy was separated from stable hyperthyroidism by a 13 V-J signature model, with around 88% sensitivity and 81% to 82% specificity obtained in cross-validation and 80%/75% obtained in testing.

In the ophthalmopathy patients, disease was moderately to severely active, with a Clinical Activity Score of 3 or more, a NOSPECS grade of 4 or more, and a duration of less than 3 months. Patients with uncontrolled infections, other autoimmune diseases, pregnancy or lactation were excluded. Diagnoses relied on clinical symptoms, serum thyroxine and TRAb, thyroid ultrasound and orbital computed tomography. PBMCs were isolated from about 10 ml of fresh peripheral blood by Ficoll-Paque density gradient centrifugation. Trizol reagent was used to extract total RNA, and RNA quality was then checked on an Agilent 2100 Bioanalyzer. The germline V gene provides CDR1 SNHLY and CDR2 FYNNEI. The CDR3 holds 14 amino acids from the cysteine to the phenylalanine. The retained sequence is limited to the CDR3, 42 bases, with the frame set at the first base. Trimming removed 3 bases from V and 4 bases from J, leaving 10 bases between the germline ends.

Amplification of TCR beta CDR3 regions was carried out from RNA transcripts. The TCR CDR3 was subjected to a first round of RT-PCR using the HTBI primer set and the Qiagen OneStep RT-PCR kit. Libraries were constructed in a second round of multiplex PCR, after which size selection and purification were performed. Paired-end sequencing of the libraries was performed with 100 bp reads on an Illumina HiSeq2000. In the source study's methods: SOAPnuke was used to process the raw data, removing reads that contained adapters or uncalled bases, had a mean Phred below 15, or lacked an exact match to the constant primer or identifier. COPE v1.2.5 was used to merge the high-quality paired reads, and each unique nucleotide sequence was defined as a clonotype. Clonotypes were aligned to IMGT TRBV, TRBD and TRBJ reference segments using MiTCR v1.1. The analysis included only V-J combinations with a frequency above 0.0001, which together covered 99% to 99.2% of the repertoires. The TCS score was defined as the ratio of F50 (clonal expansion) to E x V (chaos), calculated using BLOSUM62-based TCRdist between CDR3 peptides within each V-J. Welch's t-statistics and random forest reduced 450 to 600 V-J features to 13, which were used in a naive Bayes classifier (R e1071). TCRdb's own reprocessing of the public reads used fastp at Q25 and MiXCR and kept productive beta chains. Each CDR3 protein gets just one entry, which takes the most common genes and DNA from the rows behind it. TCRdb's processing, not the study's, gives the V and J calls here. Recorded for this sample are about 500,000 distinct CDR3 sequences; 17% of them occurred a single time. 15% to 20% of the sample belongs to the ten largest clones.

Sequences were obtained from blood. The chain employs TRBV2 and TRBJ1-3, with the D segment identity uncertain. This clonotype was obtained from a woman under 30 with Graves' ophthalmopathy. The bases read TGTGCCAGCAGTGACCCTCGACGGGGAAACACCATATATTTT. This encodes CASSDPRRGNTIYF.